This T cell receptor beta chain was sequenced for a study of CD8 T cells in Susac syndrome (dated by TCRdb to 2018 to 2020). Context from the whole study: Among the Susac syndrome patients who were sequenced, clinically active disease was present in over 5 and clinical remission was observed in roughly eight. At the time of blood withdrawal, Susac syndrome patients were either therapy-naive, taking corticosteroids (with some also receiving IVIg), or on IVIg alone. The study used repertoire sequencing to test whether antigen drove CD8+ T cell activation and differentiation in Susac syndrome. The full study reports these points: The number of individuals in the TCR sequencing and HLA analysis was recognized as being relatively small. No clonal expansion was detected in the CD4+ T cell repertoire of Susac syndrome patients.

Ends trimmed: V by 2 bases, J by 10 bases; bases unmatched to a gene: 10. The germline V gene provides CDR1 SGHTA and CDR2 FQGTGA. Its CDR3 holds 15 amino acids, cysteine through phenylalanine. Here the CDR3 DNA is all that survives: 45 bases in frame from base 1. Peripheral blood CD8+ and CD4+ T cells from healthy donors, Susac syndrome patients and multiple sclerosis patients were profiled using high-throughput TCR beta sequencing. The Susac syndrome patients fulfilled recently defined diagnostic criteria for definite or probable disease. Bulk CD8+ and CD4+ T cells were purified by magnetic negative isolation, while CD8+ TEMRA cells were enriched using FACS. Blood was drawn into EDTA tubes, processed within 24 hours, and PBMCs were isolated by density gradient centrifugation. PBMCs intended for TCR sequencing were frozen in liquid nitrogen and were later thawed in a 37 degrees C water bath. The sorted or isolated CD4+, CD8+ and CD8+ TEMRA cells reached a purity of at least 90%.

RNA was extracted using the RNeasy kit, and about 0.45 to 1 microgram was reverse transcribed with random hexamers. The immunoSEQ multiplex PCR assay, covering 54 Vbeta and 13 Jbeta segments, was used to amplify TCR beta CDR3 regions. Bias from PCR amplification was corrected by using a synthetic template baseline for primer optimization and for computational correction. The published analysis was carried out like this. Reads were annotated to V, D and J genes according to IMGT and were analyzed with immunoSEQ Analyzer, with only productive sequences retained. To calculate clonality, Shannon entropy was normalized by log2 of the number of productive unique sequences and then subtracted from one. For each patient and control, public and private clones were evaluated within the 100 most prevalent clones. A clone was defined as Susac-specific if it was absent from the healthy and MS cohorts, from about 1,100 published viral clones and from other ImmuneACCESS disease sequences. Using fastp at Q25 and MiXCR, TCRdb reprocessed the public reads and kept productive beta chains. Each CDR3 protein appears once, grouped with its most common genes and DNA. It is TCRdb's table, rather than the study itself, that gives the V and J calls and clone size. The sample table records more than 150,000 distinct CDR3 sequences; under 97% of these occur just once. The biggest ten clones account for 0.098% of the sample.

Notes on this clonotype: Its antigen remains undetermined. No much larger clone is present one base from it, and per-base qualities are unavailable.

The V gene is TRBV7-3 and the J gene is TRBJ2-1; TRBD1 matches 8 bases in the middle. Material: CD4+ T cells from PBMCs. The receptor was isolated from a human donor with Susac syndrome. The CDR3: CASSLWPRTGFEQFF. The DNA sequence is TGTGCCAGCAGCTTATGGCCAAGGACAGGGTTCGAGCAGTTCTTC.